These 8 T cell receptor beta chains came from one sample sequenced in a study of cytomegalovirus exposure and HLA in healthy donors. PCR amplification relied on 60 Vbeta primers (plus 13 Jbeta primers). Libraries were prepared by immunoSEQ multiplex PCR; TCRdb keeps only in-frame clonotypes and omits some of them. The sample lists under 200,000 clones, about 81% occurring once. The sample was PBMCs. These receptors were taken from a young woman in good health and CMV-seronegative.

This sequence joins TRBV6-6 and TRBJ2-3, with D hard to call. CDR1 is MNHNY, CDR2 SVGAGI, per germline (reference sequence). The V gene lost 5 bases and the J gene lost 5 bases, with 14 bases spanning the gap. The CDR3 has 14 residues. The CDR3 loop reads CASSPWAGGDTQYF. The CDR3 DNA sequence: TGTGCCAGCAGTCCGTGGGCAGGTGGAGATACGCAGTATTTT.

The rearrangement uses TRBV27 and TRBJ2-1; possibly TRBD2 for D (7 bases). Trimming took 10 bases from V and 3 from J, leaving 19 bases between them. The CDR3 has 15 residues. Germline V lookup: CDR1 MNHEY, CDR2 SMNVEV (reference sequence). The CDR3 sequence is CATSFRGGNYNEQFF. The CDR3 nucleotides are TGTGCCACATCTTTTAGGGGGGGTAACTACAATGAGCAGTTCTTC.

The chain carries TRBV7-2 and TRBJ1-1; TRBD1 matches 8 bases. The germline CDR1 and CDR2 sequences are SGHTA and FQGNSA. The CDR3 runs to 15 residues. Trimming at V came to 5 bases and at J to 4 bases, leaving 9 bases not matched to a gene. CDR3: CASSTIQGVGTEAFF. CDR3 in DNA: TGTGCCAGCAGCACAATACAGGGGGTAGGCACTGAAGCTTTCTTT. Variable domain in full (rest from reference TRBV7-2 and TRBJ1-1): GAGVSQSPSNKVTEKGKDVELRCDPISGHTALYWYRQSLGQGLEFLIYFQGNSAPDKSGLPSDRFSAERTGGSVSTLTIQRTQQEDSAVYLCASSTIQGVGTEAFFGQGTRLTVV.

The chain uses TRBV6-1 and TRBJ2-2; D is unclear. The germline V gene has CDR1 MNHNS and CDR2 SASEGT. This CDR3 is 12 amino acids long. Trimming took 4 bases from V and 4 from J, leaving 4 bases between them. The CDR3 reads CASSVVTGELFF. The CDR3 region has the DNA TGTGCCAGCAGTGTCGTCACCGGGGAGCTGTTTTTT.

This clone has just one count. The chain joins TRBV2 to TRBJ2-7; D gene uncertain. The ends were cut back, 6 bases at V and 4 bases at J, with 25 bases in the middle. Germline V gene lookup returns CDR1 SNHLY and CDR2 FYNNEI. The CDR3 loop spans 17 amino acids. The CDR3 loop is CASSQIELALGVYEQYF. CDR3 coding DNA: TGTGCCAGCAGCCAAATAGAGTTGGCCCTAGGTGTTTACGAGCAGTACTTC.

The chain combines TRBV29-1 with TRBJ2-2, with D tentatively TRBD1 (7 bases). Trimming removed 4 bases at V and 6 bases at J, with 18 bases between. The CDR3 is 15 residues long. The germline gives CDR1 SQVTM, CDR2 ANQGSEA. The CDR3 bases are TGCAGCGTTGTCTGGAATCCAGGGGGGTCCGGGGAGCTGTTTTTT. The encoded protein is CSVVWNPGGSGELFF.

This sequence joins TRBV5-1 and TRBJ2-7; tentative D call: TRBD1 (6 bases). The germline V and J ends were trimmed by 3 bases and 7 bases, with 17 bases remaining between them. The CDR3 totals 14 residues. Germline values: CDR1 SGHRS, CDR2 YFSETQ. CDR3 coding DNA: TGCGCCAGCAGCTCATTAAGGGACACACAGGAGCAGTACTTC. It is translated as CASSSLRDTQEQYF. The full variable domain, with the rest looked up from reference TRBV5-1 and TRBJ2-7, is KAGVTQTPRYLIKTRGQQVTLSCSPISGHRSVSWYQQTPGQGLQFLFEYFSETQRNKGNFPGRFSGRQFSNSRSEMNVSTLELGDSALYLCASSSLRDTQEQYFGPGTRLTVT.

J is TRBJ1-5 and V is TRBV6-1, with 8 bases identical to TRBD1. V was pared by 5 bases and J by 9 bases, with 3 bases of the junction left unmatched. Germline assignment: CDR1 MNHNS and CDR2 SASEGT. This CDR3 comprises 12 residues. The CDR3 coding sequence is TGTGCCAGCAGTCTACAGGGGGGGCCCCAGCATTTT. It codes for CASSLQGGPQHF.